Below are 19 T cell receptor beta chains sequenced from a single sample in a study of blood T cell repertoires in COVID-19. Only in-frame clones appear in the TCRdb table, and some are missing; sequencing was by immunoSEQ multiplex PCR. This table has 100,000 to 150,000 clones, nearly 70% appearing once. Material: peripheral blood. Receptor source: a woman aged 70-85 years with acute or convalescent COVID-19.

This chain uses TRBV9 with TRBJ2-6, with 9 bases lining up with TRBD1. V dropped 3 bases and J dropped 2; count of bases not matched to a gene: 6. Germline V lookup: CDR1 SGDLS, CDR2 YYNGEE. CDR3 size: 17 residues. CDR3 DNA sequence: TGTGCCAGCAGCGAGAGGGGACAGGGAACTGGGGCCAACGTCCTGACTTTC. Translating it yields CASSERGQGTGANVLTF.

Only a few counts were recorded for this clone. This chain links TRBV6-2 or TRBV6-3 with TRBJ1-6; D gene uncertain. The V and J ends lost 2 bases and 0 bases respectively, with 14 bases between them. Germline CDR1 MNHEY, CDR2 SVGEGT. CDR3 length: 18 amino acids. The CDR3 loop reads CASSYEVSPSSYNSPLHF. CDR3 in DNA: TGTGCCAGCAGTTACGAGGTCTCCCCGAGCTCCTATAATTCACCCCTCCACTTT.

The chain links TRBV27 to TRBJ1-2; D unclear. Trimming removed 0 bases from V and 1 base from J, with 9 bases in between. The CDR3 has 15 amino acids. Germline V gene lookup returns CDR1 MNHEY and CDR2 SMNVEV (reference sequence). The CDR3 reads CASSLSGVGNYGYTF. DNA for the CDR3: TGTGCCAGCAGTTTATCCGGGGTGGGTAACTATGGCTACACCTTC.

The chain carries TRBV15 and TRBJ2-5; 13 bases are a match to TRBD2. Germline V CDR1 and CDR2: LNHNV, YYDKDF (reference sequence). CDR3 size: 16 residues. Trimming at V came to 7 bases and at J to 3 bases, leaving 8 bases not matched to a gene. Here the CDR3 DNA reads TGTGCCACCAAAACTAGCGGGGGGGCAGGAGAAGAGACCCAGTACTTC. Translated, it gives CATKTSGGAGEETQYF.

The V gene is TRBV9, the J gene TRBJ1-1; D ambiguous. The CDR3 totals 13 residues. Trimming removed 0 bases from V and 2 bases from J, with 5 bases in between. Germline values: CDR1 SGDLS, CDR2 YYNGEE. The CDR3 DNA reads TGTGCCAGCAGCGTAGATAGAAACACTGAAGCTTTCTTT. Its translation: CASSVDRNTEAFF.

The CDR3 nucleotides are TGTGCCAGCAGTGCTAGCGGGGGCACAGATACGCAGTATTTT. Translation gives CASSASGGTDTQYF. This chain connects TRBV6-4 to TRBJ2-3; 9 bases map to TRBD2. Germline assignment: CDR1 MRHNA and CDR2 SNTAGT. There are 14 residues in the CDR3. The V and J ends lost 4 bases and 1 base, in that order; junction bases with no gene match: 0.

The genes are TRBV6-2 or TRBV6-3 and TRBJ2-3, with 7 bases matching TRBD2. CDR3 length: 16 amino acids. Trimming at V came to 2 bases and at J to 0 bases, leaving 5 bases not matched to a gene. Germline V lookup: CDR1 MNHEY, CDR2 SVGEGT. In DNA, the CDR3 is TGTGCCAGCAGTTACGGGGGGGGGACTAGCACAGATACGCAGTATTTT. Its translation is CASSYGGGTSTDTQYF.

This clone came up a few times. The chain links TRBV4-1 to TRBJ1-4, with a weak D call TRBD1 (6 bases). The CDR3 sequence is 15 residues long. Between the trimmed V and J ends, which lost 5 bases and 6 bases, there was a span of 16 bases. Germline V gives CDR1 MGHRA, CDR2 YSYEKL. This chain's CDR3 is CASSDMGGQDEKLFF. CDR3 DNA: TGCGCCAGCAGCGACATGGGGGGGCAGGATGAAAAACTGTTTTTT.

V and J are TRBV27 and TRBJ2-2; 7 bases are a match to TRBD2. The germline V gene has CDR1 MNHEY and CDR2 SMNVEV (reference sequence). The V segment lost 2 bases and the J segment 3 bases; nucleotides outside the gene matches: 3. The CDR3 totals 15 residues. CDR3 in amino acids: CASSLAGVHTGELFF. In DNA, the CDR3 is TGTGCCAGCAGTTTAGCGGGGGTTCACACCGGGGAGCTGTTTTTT.

The rearrangement joins TRBV19 to TRBJ1-1, with 7 positions matching TRBD1. The V gene's germline CDR1 is LNHDA and CDR2 SQIVND (reference sequence). The CDR3 consists of 15 residues. V dropped 5 bases and J dropped 5; count of bases not matched to a gene: 11. CDR3: CASSATGVAGTEAFF. The CDR3 nucleotides are TGTGCCAGTAGTGCCACAGGGGTAGCGGGGACTGAAGCTTTCTTT.

The chain couples TRBV15 to TRBJ2-5; 12 bases match TRBD2. Germline CDR1 reads LNHNV; CDR2 reads YYDKDF (reference sequence). CDR3 length equals 21 residues. J lost 4 bases, V lost 0 bases, and 18 bases had no gene match. The CDR3: CATSRDWGIGLAGGFRETQYF. The CDR3 DNA follows: TGTGCCACCAGCAGAGATTGGGGCATTGGGCTAGCGGGAGGGTTTCGAGAGACCCAGTACTTC. Full variable domain (missing parts from reference TRBV15 and TRBJ2-5): DAMVIQNPRYQVTQFGKPVTLSCSQTLNHNVMYWYQQKSSQAPKLLFHYYDKDFNNEADTPDNFQSRRPNTSFCFLDIRSPGLGDTAMYLCATSRDWGIGLAGGFRETQYFGPGTRLLVL.

The chain uses TRBV2 and TRBJ1-4; unclear D gene. CDR1 is SNHLY, CDR2 FYNNEI, per germline. The CDR3 extends over 14 amino acids. Trimming stripped 3 bases from V and 2 bases from J, with 7 bases between. CDR3 residues: CASSDGQTNEKLFF. The CDR3 bases are TGTGCCAGCAGTGATGGGCAGACTAATGAAAAACTGTTTTTT.

The chain links TRBV9 to TRBJ1-2, with D unresolved. Germline-derived CDR1 and CDR2 are SGDLS and YYNGEE. The CDR3 totals 14 residues. With 5 bases removed from V and 7 bases from J, the gap between germline ends came to 18 bases. CDR3 amino acids: CASRYGEGRSGYTF. Here the CDR3 DNA reads TGTGCCAGCAGGTACGGAGAGGGAAGGAGTGGCTACACCTTC.

The chain combines TRBV19 with TRBJ2-7; 11 bases agree with TRBD1. This CDR3 contains 16 residues. The J segment lost 4 bases and the V segment lost 5 bases, leaving 10 bases of the junction unmatched. Germline V lookup: CDR1 LNHDA, CDR2 SQIVND (reference sequence). CDR3 bases: TGTGCCAGTAGTCAAACCCCGGGACAGGGGGAATACGAGCAGTACTTC. Amino acids: CASSQTPGQGEYEQYF.

This rearrangement joins TRBV18 to TRBJ2-5; D remains ambiguous. The CDR3 consists of 14 residues. V lost 5 bases, J lost 7 bases, and 17 bases lay in between. The germline gives CDR1 KGHSH, CDR2 LQKENI. The CDR3 DNA follows: TGTGCCAGCTCATCCTCCGAGACCTCGGGGACCCAGTACTTC. Amino acids: CASSSSETSGTQYF.

V gene TRBV10-3 combines with J gene TRBJ1-2, with a tentative D call TRBD1 (6 bases). Germline assignment: CDR1 ENHRY and CDR2 SYGVKD. The CDR3 length is 12 residues. V was clipped by 6 bases and J by 4 bases, with 9 bases between them. The CDR3: CAIREGGYGYTF. In nucleotides, the CDR3 is TGTGCCATCAGGGAAGGGGGCTATGGCTACACCTTC.

The chain has TRBV7-2 and TRBJ2-1; D is ambiguous. The germline CDR1 and CDR2 sequences are SGHTA and FQGNSA. The CDR3 consists of 15 residues. With 4 bases removed from V and 8 bases from J, the gap between germline ends came to 18 bases. As DNA, the CDR3 is TGTGCCAGCAGCTCCGAGGTCCTGTACCGCGATGAGCAGTTCTTC. Translated, it gives CASSSEVLYRDEQFF. Full variable domain (rest looked up from reference TRBV7-2 and TRBJ2-1): GAGVSQSPSNKVTEKGKDVELRCDPISGHTALYWYRQSLGQGLEFLIYFQGNSAPDKSGLPSDRFSAERTGGSVSTLTIQRTQQEDSAVYLCASSSEVLYRDEQFFGPGTRLTVL.

This clone came up a few times. CDR3 protein: CASSGPGTGIHNEQFF. The DNA for the CDR3 is TGTGCCAGCAGCGGACCCGGGACAGGGATCCACAATGAGCAGTTCTTC. V gene TRBV9 combines with J gene TRBJ2-1, with TRBD1 matching over 9 bases. This CDR3 region has 16 residues. Germline CDR1 reads SGDLS; CDR2 reads YYNGEE. V lost 3 bases to trimming and J lost 5 bases; unmatched junction nucleotides: 9.

This chain joins TRBV7-2 and TRBJ2-1; 8 bases line up with TRBD2. The V segment lost 0 bases and the J segment 4 bases; nucleotides outside the gene matches: 5. Germline CDR1 reads SGHTA; CDR2 reads FQGNSA. This CDR3 is built from 16 residues. CDR3 region: CASSLASAGGYNEQFF. CDR3 in DNA: TGTGCCAGCAGCTTAGCATCGGCGGGAGGTTACAATGAGCAGTTCTTC.